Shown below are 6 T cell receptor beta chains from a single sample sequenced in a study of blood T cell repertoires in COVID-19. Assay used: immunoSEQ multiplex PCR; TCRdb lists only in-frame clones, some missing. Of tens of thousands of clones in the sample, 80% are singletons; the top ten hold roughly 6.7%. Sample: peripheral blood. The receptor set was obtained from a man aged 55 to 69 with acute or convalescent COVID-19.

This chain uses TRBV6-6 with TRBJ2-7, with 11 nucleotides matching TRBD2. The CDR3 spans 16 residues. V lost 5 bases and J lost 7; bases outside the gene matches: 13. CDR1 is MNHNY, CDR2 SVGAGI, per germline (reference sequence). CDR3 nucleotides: TGTGCCAGCAGTGCCTATATAGCGGGGGGGCCAGGTGAGCAGTACTTC. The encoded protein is CASSAYIAGGPGEQYF.

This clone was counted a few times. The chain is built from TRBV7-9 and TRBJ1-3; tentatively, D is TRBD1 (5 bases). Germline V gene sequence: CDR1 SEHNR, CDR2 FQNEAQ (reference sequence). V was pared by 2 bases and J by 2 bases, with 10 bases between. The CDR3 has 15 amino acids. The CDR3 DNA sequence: TGTGCCAGCAGCTTATGGCAGGGCACTGGAAACACCATATATTTT. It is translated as CASSLWQGTGNTIYF.

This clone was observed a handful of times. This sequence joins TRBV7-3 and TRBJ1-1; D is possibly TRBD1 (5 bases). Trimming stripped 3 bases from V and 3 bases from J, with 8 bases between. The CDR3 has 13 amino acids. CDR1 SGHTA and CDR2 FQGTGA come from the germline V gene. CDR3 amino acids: CASSFGGYTEAFF. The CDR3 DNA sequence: TGTGCCAGCAGCTTTGGGGGGTACACTGAAGCTTTCTTT.

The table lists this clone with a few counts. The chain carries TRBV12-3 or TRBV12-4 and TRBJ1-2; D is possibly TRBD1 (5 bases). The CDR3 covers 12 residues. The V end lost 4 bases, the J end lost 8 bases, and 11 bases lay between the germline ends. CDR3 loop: CASSYPGYGYTF. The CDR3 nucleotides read TGTGCCAGCAGTTACCCAGGGTACGGCTACACCTTC.

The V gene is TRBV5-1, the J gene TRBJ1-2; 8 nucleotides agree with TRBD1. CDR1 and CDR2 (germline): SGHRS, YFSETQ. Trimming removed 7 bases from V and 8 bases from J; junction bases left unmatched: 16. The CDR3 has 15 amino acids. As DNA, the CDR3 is TGCGCCAGCCAGATGGAGGGACAGGTCTCTTGGGGCTACACCTTC. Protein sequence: CASQMEGQVSWGYTF.

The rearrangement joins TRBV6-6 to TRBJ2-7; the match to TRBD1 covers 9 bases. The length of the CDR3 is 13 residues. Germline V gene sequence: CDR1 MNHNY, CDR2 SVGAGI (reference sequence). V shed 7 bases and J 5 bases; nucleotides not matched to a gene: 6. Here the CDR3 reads CASTRTGEDEQYF. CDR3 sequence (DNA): TGTGCCAGCACCAGGACAGGGGAGGACGAGCAGTACTTC.